This TCR beta chain was identified in a study of cytomegalovirus exposure and HLA in healthy donors. Study in general: Around 80 million unique TCR sequences came from HLA-typed donors in an early release.

This clone appeared once. The antigen is undetermined. Germline CDR1 and CDR2: SNHLY and FYNNEI. The CDR3 sequence is 14 residues long. Deletions cut 2 bases from V and 6 bases from J, with 12 bases between. Primers included in the PCR were 60 Vbeta and 13 Jbeta primers. How the authors handled the data: An analysis that came later counted 80 million or so unique TCR beta chains, approximately 12 million shared. The assay was immunoSEQ multiplex PCR, and TCRdb's table has in-frame clones only and misses some. V, J and clone size derive from that table, while D and trimming were established from the DNA sequence. The sample records fewer than 150,000 clones, approximately 70% being singletons. Donors likely had unrecorded immune exposures despite being nominally healthy when sampled. Findings and caveats of the study: As a later analysis showed, a missense DCLRE1C variant was linked to trimming of TCR beta V- and J-genes.

The sequenced material came from PBMCs. The chain joins TRBV2 to TRBJ2-3; D possibly corresponds to TRBD2 (6 bases). The clonotype originates from a woman aged 25 to 45 in good health and CMV-seronegative. The CDR3 loop reads CASSERLGEDTQYF. CDR3 nucleotide sequence: TGTGCCAGCAGTGAAAGACTAGGGGAGGATACGCAGTATTTT.